The T cell receptor (beta chain) under discussion was sequenced for a study of T cell responses to AZD1222 COVID-19 vaccine. Germline-derived CDR1 and CDR2 are SGHDT and YYEEEE. The ends lost 5 bases at V and 4 bases at J; junction bases unmatched: 5. This CDR3 is 13 amino acids long. Libraries were prepared by immunoSEQ multiplex PCR; TCRdb keeps only in-frame clonotypes and omits some of them. The table lists roughly 69,000 clones, roughly 80% of them singletons. The V and J genes are TRBV5-6 and TRBJ2-5; 7 bases align to TRBD1. This sample comprised peripheral blood, obtained 28 days after the second AZD1222 dose. The sequence derives from an adult who received the AZD1222 COVID-19 vaccine. CDR3 loop: CASRPTGTETQYF. The CDR3 region has the DNA TGTGCCAGCAGACCGACAGGGACAGAGACCCAGTACTTC. The complete variable domain, with remaining parts taken from reference TRBV5-6 and TRBJ2-5, reads DAGVTQSPTHLIKTRGQQVTLRCSPKSGHDTVSWYQQALGQGPQFIFQYYEEEERQRGNFPDRFSGHQFPNYSSELNVNALLLGDSALYLCASRPTGTETQYFGPGTRLLVL.